A single sample is the source of the 15 T cell receptor beta chains below, sequenced in a study of blood T cell repertoires in COVID-19. Method: immunoSEQ multiplex PCR; TCRdb's copy keeps in-frame clones and lacks some. The repertoire includes 150,000 to 250,000 clones, more than 75% of them detected once, and nearly 6% sits in the top ten. Sequenced sample: peripheral blood. Every receptor here comes from a woman aged 40-49 years with COVID-19, enrolled during active disease.

The chain joins TRBV12-3 or TRBV12-4 to TRBJ1-2, with D perhaps TRBD1 (6 bases). V lost 4 bases and J 6 bases, leaving 9 bases between the germline ends. The CDR3 is made up of 12 amino acids. As DNA, the CDR3 is TGTGCCAGCAGTTGGGACACCAATGGCTACACCTTC. This gives the protein CASSWDTNGYTF.

This clone was observed once. V is TRBV2 and J is TRBJ1-2; D is possibly TRBD1 (6 bases). V was clipped by 10 bases and J by 7 bases, with 19 bases between them. This CDR3 is built from 13 residues. CDR1 SNHLY and CDR2 FYNNEI come from the germline V gene. CDR3 region: CAIPQGMKGGYTF. The CDR3 DNA reads TGTGCCATCCCTCAGGGGATGAAAGGTGGCTACACCTTC.

V is TRBV7-9 and J is TRBJ1-1; TRBD1 matches at 11 bases. V gave up 5 bases and J gave up 11 bases; unmatched junction bases: 7. Looked up from germline, CDR1 is SEHNR and CDR2 is FQNEAQ (reference sequence). The CDR3 is 13 amino acids. The CDR3 nucleotides are TGTGCCAGCAGCCTAGGGACAGGGGGTAAGGCTTTCTTT. The encoded protein is CASSLGTGGKAFF.

This clone was seen more than once but under ten times. The chain links TRBV7-2 to TRBJ2-7; 7 bases align to TRBD1. Per the germline V gene, CDR1 is SGHTA and CDR2 is FQGNSA. The CDR3 totals 15 residues. The V segment lost 2 bases and the J segment 3 bases; nucleotides outside the gene matches: 7. CDR3 nucleotide sequence: TGTGCCAGCAGCTTATCGACAGGGACCTACTACGAGCAGTACTTC. This sequence encodes CASSLSTGTYYEQYF.

The chain combines TRBV3-1 (or the pseudogene TRBV3-2) with TRBJ2-7; 7 bases align to TRBD2. Germline lookup yields CDR1 LGHDT and CDR2 YNNKEL (reference sequence). V shed 4 bases, J shed 5 bases, and the junction held 14 bases outside the gene matches. The CDR3 has 16 amino acids. CDR3 protein: CASSPFSRTRVHEQYF. The CDR3 DNA is TGTGCCAGCAGCCCTTTCTCAAGGACTAGGGTCCACGAGCAGTACTTC.

A remark on this clone: Other DNA sequences in the sample encode the same CDR3. This sequence joins TRBV6-5 and TRBJ2-7; weak D call: TRBD1 (6 bases). CDR1 and CDR2 (germline): MNHEY, SVGAGI. The CDR3 sequence is 12 residues long. V was trimmed by 6 bases and J by 4 bases, leaving 10 bases between them. The CDR3 reads CASSSTGYEQYF. Here the CDR3 DNA reads TGTGCCAGCAGCTCAACAGGGTACGAGCAGTACTTC.

This clone was found a few times. The chain uses TRBV6-5 and TRBJ2-3; possible D gene TRBD2, 5 bases. This CDR3 contains 12 residues. Germline V gene data show CDR1 as MNHEY and CDR2 as SVGAGI. Trimming took off 7 bases at V and 10 bases at J, with 15 bases between the two ends. The CDR3 DNA is TGTGCCAGCACCCTAGCAGAGTATGCGCAGTATTTT. Its translation: CASTLAEYAQYF.

The V call is TRBV7-3, the J call TRBJ2-3, with 9 bases fitting TRBD2. The V gene's germline CDR1 is SGHTA and CDR2 FQGTGA. V lost 0 bases to trimming and J lost 3 bases; unmatched junction nucleotides: 4. The CDR3 totals 16 residues. The CDR3 protein is CASSLTPSGATDTQYF. In DNA form, the CDR3 reads TGTGCCAGCAGCTTAACCCCTAGCGGGGCTACAGATACGCAGTATTTT.

This clone was seen only a few times. CDR3 nucleotide sequence: TGTGCCAGCAGCGTAGCGAGTTCAGGGGGGAACACTGAAGCTTTCTTT. It specifies CASSVASSGGNTEAFF. The gene calls are TRBV9 and TRBJ1-1; the match to TRBD1 covers 7 bases. CDR1 SGDLS and CDR2 YYNGEE come from the germline V gene. The CDR3 is made up of 16 amino acids. Trimming removed 0 bases from V and 1 base from J; junction bases left unmatched: 6.

The genes are TRBV11-2 and TRBJ1-2; TRBD1 might be the D (5 bases). Germline V gene data show CDR1 as SGHAT and CDR2 as FQNNGV. V was cut by 1 base and J by 8 bases, with 11 bases left in between. The CDR3 is 13 amino acids. CDR3 coding DNA: TGTGCCAGCAGCTTAGGCAGGGTTGAGGGCTACACCTTC. Protein sequence: CASSLGRVEGYTF.

The rearrangement links TRBV3-1 (or the pseudogene TRBV3-2) to TRBJ1-2; maybe TRBD1 (6 bases). CDR3 length: 14 amino acids. V dropped 0 bases and J dropped 4 bases, with 9 bases sitting between them. Looked up from germline, CDR1 is LGHDT and CDR2 is YNNKEL (reference sequence). The CDR3 region is CASSQDDRTYGYTF. CDR3 nucleotides: TGTGCCAGCAGCCAAGATGACAGGACCTATGGCTACACCTTC.

The V call is TRBV2, the J call TRBJ2-5, with 8 bases matching TRBD1. This CDR3 contains 14 residues. Germline values: CDR1 SNHLY, CDR2 FYNNEI. V dropped 5 bases and J dropped 5; count of bases not matched to a gene: 7. This chain's CDR3 is CASSTPGGAETQYF. CDR3 DNA sequence: TGTGCCAGCAGTACTCCAGGGGGCGCGGAGACCCAGTACTTC.

This clone came up once. The V call is TRBV7-6, the J call TRBJ1-2; TRBD1 might be the D (6 bases). Trimming left V 7 bases short and J 3 bases short, with 12 bases between. The CDR3 totals 13 residues. Germline V lookup: CDR1 SGHVS, CDR2 FNYEAQ. The chain's CDR3 is CASKPRGHYGYTF. The CDR3 region has the DNA TGTGCCAGCAAACCGCGGGGGCACTATGGCTACACCTTC.

V usage is TRBV3-1 (or the pseudogene TRBV3-2) and J usage is TRBJ2-7; no reliable D call. The CDR3 contains 14 residues. The V gene lost 5 bases and the J gene lost 2 bases, with 13 bases spanning the gap. Germline lookup yields CDR1 LGHDT and CDR2 YNNKEL (reference sequence). Here the CDR3 reads CASSSSNLPYEQYF. CDR3 bases: TGTGCCAGCAGCTCCTCGAACCTACCCTACGAGCAGTACTTC.

The chain links TRBV9 to TRBJ2-5; D uncertain. The V end was cut by 0 bases, the J end by 5 bases, with 8 bases between. CDR3 length: 13 residues. Germline lookup yields CDR1 SGDLS and CDR2 YYNGEE. DNA of the CDR3: TGTGCCAGCAGCGTAGCAGCGTGGGAGACCCAGTACTTC. Protein sequence: CASSVAAWETQYF.